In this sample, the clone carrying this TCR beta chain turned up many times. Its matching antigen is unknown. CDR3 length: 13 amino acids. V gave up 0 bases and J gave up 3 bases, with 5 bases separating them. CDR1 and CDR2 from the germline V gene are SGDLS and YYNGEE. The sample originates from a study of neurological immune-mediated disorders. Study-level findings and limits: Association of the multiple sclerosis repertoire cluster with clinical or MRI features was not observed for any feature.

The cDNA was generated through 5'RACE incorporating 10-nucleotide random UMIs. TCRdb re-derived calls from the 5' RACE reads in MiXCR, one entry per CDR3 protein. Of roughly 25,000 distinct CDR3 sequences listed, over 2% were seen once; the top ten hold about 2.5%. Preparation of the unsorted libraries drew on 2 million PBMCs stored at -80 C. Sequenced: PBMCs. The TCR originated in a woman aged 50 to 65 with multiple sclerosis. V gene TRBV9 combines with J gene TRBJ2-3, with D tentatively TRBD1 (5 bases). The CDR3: CASSVAGTDTQYF. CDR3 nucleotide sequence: TGTGCCAGCAGCGTAGCAGGGACAGATACGCAGTATTTT.